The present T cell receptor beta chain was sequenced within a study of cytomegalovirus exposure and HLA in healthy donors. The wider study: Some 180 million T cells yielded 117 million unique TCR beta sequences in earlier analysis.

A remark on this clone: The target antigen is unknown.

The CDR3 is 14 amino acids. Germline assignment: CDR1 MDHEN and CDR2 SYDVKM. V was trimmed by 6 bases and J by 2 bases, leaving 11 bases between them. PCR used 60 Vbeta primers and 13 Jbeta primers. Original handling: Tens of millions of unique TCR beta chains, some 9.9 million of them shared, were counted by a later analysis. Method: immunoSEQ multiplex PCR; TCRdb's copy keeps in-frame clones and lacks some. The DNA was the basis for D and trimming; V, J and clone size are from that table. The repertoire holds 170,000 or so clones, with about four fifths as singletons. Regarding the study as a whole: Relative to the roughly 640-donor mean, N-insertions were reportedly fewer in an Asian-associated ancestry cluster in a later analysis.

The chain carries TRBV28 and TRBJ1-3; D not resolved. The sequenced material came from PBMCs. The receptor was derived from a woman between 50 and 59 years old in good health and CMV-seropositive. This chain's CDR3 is CASRPPATGNTIYF. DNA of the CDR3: TGTGCCAGCAGACCCCCCGCGACTGGAAACACCATATATTTT.